The 5 T cell receptor beta chains below all came from one sample that was sequenced in a study of T cell clonality in common variable immunodeficiency. General study findings and limits: Reportedly, TCR beta sequences from common variable immunodeficiency showed fewer deletions and N-nucleotide insertions.

These receptors have no known antigen. Here immunoSEQ multiplex PCR was the method, and the copy in TCRdb shows in-frame clones only, minus some. The counts give approximately 11,000 clones, none of them seen only once; 5.5% to 7% is held by the top ten. The sequenced material came from peripheral blood mononuclear cells. These receptors were taken from a human donor with common variable immunodeficiency.

By sample fraction, this clone is medium-sized. The part of the CDR3 DNA that was read is TGTGCCAGCAGCTCCCCGGGACAGGTTAACTATGGC. Protein: CASSSPGQVNYG. The full CDR3 protein reads CASSSPGQVNYGYTF. The chain employs TRBV5-4 and TRBJ1-2; 8 bases are a match to TRBD1. The CDR3 goes on 3 residues after the read ends, and that part is filled in from the germline J gene. This CDR3 comprises 15 residues. The germline V gene has CDR1 SGHNT and CDR2 YYREEE (reference sequence). J lost 1 base, V lost 3 bases, and 5 bases had no gene match.

This clone was counted only a few times. Compared with germline, one end of the junction differs, possibly owing to a read error. Read data end 3 residues before the CDR3 end; the end is taken from the germline J gene. V and J are TRBV7-9 and TRBJ1-1; unclear D gene. The CDR3 is 12 residues long. The V gene's germline CDR1 is SEHNR and CDR2 FQNEAQ (reference sequence). The DNA read from the CDR3 is TGTTCCAGCAGTCCAGAGAACACTGAA. Its translation is CSSSPENTE. The full CDR3 protein reads CSSSPENTEAFF. Full variable domain (missing parts from reference TRBV7-9 and TRBJ1-1): DTGVSQNPRHKITKRGQNVTFRCDPISEHNRLYWYRQTLGQGPEFLTYFQNEAQLEKSRLLSDRFSAERPKGSFSTLEIQRTEQGDSAMYLCSSSPENTEAFFGQGTRLTVV.

In this sample, this clone turned up a few times. The read halts 3 residues ahead of the CDR3 end, with the missing end drawn from the germline J gene. The rearrangement uses TRBV7-3 and TRBJ2-3; D call uncertain. This CDR3 region has 14 residues. The germline V and J ends were trimmed by 5 bases and 2 bases, with 11 bases remaining between them. Germline assignment: CDR1 SGHTA and CDR2 FQGTGA. CDR3 region: CASSPRHDTDTQYF. The part of the CDR3 DNA that was read is TGTGCCAGCAGCCCCCGACACGACACAGATACG.

To note about this clone: The read falls 3 residues short of the CDR3 end, and the missing part is taken from the germline J gene. The chain combines TRBV7-3 with TRBJ2-7; D is unresolved. Germline CDR1 SGHTA, CDR2 FQGTGA. The CDR3 sequence is 14 residues long. V was shortened by 2 bases and J by 3 bases, with 11 bases between the two germline ends. Partial CDR3 DNA: TGTGCCAGCAGCTTAGCCTCAGATGGCTACGAG. It yields the protein CASSLASDGYE. The entire CDR3 protein is CASSLASDGYEQYF. The full variable domain, completed using reference TRBV7-3 and TRBJ2-7, is GAGVSQTPSNKVTEKGKYVELRCDPISGHTALYWYRQSLGQGPEFLIYFQGTGAADDSGLPNDRFFAVRPEGSVSTLKIQRTERGDSAVYLCASSLASDGYEQYFGPGTRLTVT.

Concerning this clone: With the read ending 3 residues before the CDR3 end, the germline J gene is used to fill in that end. J is TRBJ2-3 and V is TRBV30; 8 positions match TRBD1. This CDR3 region has 15 residues. The trim removed 5 bases at V and 2 bases at J, leaving 9 bases unmatched. The germline V gene encodes CDR1 GTSNPN and CDR2 SVGIG (reference sequence). CDR3 region: CAWGFTGGYTDTQYF. CDR3 bases read: TGTGCCTGGGGATTTACAGGGGGGTACACAGATACG.